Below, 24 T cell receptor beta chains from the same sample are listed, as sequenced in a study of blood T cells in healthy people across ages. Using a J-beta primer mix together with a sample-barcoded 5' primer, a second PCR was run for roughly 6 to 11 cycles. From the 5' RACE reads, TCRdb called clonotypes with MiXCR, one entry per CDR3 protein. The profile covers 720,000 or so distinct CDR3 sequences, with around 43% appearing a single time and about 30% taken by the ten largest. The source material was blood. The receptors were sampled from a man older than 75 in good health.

The CDR3 DNA reads as TGTGCCAGCAGTCTTAGTCAAGGGCAGCAGTACTTC. Translated, it gives CASSLSQGQQYF. J is TRBJ2-7 and V is TRBV7-9, with D unclear. Germline CDR1 reads SEHNR; CDR2 reads FQNEAQ (reference sequence). V dropped 6 bases and J dropped 8 bases, with 14 bases sitting between them. This CDR3 is 12 amino acids long. The complete variable domain, with remaining parts taken from reference TRBV7-9 and TRBJ2-7, reads DTGVSQNPRHKITKRGQNVTFRCDPISEHNRLYWYRQTLGQGPEFLTYFQNEAQLEKSRLLSDRFSAERPKGSFSTLEIQRTEQGDSAMYLCASSLSQGQQYFGPGTRLTVT.

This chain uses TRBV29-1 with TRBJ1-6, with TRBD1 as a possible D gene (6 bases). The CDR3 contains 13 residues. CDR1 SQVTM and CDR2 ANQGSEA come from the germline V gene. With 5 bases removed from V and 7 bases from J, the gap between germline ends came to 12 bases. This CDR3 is CSVRDTRNSPLHF. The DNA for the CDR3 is TGCAGCGTTCGGGACACAAGAAATTCACCCCTCCACTTT.

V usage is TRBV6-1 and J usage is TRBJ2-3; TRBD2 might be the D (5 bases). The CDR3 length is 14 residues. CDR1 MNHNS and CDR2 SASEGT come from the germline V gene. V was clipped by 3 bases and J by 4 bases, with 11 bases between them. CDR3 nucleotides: TGTGCCAGCAGTGACTTCCTAGCAGCAGATACGCAGTATTTT. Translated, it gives CASSDFLAADTQYF.

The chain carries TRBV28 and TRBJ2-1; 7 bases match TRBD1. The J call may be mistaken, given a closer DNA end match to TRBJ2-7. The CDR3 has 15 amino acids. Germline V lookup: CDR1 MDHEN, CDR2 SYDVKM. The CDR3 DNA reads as TGTGCCAGCAGCCTTACGGGACAGTCCTACAATGAGCAGTACTTC. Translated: CASSLTGQSYNEQYF.

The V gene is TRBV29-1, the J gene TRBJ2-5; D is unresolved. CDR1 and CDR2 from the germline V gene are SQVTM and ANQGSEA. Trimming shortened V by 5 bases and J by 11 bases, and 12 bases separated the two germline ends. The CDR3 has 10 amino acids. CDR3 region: CSVNHNEQYF. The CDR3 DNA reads TGCAGCGTTAACCACAATGAGCAGTACTTC.

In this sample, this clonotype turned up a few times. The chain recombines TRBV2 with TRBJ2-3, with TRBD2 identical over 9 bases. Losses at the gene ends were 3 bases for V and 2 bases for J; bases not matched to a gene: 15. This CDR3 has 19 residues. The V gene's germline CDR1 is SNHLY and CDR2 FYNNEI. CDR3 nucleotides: TGTGCCAGCAGTGACTCTAGCGGGGTGATACTGGTCCCCACAGATACGCAGTATTTT. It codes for CASSDSSGVILVPTDTQYF. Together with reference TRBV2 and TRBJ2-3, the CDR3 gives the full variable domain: EPEVTQTPSHQVTQMGQEVILRCVPISNHLYFYWYRQILGQKVEFLVSFYNNEISEKSEIFDDQFSVERPDGSNFTLKIRSTKLEDSAMYFCASSDSSGVILVPTDTQYFGPGTRLTVL.

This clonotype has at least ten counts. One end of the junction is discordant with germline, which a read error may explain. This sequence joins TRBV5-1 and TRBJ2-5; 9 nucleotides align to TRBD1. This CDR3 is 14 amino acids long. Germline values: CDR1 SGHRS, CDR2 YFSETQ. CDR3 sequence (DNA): TGTGCCAGCAGCTCCACAGGGGGCCTAGAGACCCAGTACTTC. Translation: CASSSTGGLETQYF. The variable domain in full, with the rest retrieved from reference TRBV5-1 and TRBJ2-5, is KAGVTQTPRYLIKTRGQQVTLSCSPISGHRSVSWYQQTPGQGLQFLFEYFSETQRNKGNFPGRFSGRQFSNSRSEMNVSTLELGDSALYLCASSSTGGLETQYFGPGTRLLVL.

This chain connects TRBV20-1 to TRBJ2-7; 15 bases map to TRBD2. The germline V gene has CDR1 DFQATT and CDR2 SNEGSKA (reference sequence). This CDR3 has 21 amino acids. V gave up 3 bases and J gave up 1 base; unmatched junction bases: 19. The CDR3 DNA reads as TGCAGTGCTAGGACCTCTCTCCTTGGACTAGCGGGGGGGCCAGGGTCCTACGAGCAGTACTTC. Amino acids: CSARTSLLGLAGGPGSYEQYF.

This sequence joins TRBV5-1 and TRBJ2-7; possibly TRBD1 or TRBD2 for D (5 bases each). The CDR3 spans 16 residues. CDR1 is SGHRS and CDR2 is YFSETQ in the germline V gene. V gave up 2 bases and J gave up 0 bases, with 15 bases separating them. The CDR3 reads CASSFSGTDASYEQYF. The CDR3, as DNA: TGCGCCAGCAGCTTCTCCGGGACGGATGCCTCCTACGAGCAGTACTTC. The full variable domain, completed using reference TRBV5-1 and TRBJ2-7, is KAGVTQTPRYLIKTRGQQVTLSCSPISGHRSVSWYQQTPGQGLQFLFEYFSETQRNKGNFPGRFSGRQFSNSRSEMNVSTLELGDSALYLCASSFSGTDASYEQYFGPGTRLTVT.

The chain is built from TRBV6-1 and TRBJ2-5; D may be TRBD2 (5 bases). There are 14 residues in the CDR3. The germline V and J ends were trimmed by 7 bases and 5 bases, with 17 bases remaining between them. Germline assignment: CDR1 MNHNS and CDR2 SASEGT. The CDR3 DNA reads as TGTGCCAGCAACCCTCGGCCCGGGGTCGAGACCCAGTACTTC. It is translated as CASNPRPGVETQYF.

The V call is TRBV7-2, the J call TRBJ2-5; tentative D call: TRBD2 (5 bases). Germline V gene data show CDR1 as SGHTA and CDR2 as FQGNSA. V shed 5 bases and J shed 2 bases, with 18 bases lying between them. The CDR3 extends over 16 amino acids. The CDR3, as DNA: TGTGCCAGCAGCCACCGCCCGCCCGGGGTACAAGAGACCCAGTACTTC. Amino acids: CASSHRPPGVQETQYF. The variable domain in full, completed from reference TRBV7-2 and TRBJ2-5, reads GAGVSQSPSNKVTEKGKDVELRCDPISGHTALYWYRQSLGQGLEFLIYFQGNSAPDKSGLPSDRFSAERTGGSVSTLTIQRTQQEDSAVYLCASSHRPPGVQETQYFGPGTRLLVL.

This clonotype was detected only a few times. For the CDR3, the DNA is TGTGCCAGCAGTTTGGGGTATAACAATGAGCAGTTCTTC. This codes for CASSLGYNNEQFF. The chain recombines TRBV6-2 or TRBV6-3 with TRBJ2-1; D remains unclear. The V gene lost 4 bases and the J gene lost 5 bases, with 9 bases spanning the gap. The germline V gene encodes CDR1 MNHEY and CDR2 SVGEGT. The CDR3 has 13 residues.

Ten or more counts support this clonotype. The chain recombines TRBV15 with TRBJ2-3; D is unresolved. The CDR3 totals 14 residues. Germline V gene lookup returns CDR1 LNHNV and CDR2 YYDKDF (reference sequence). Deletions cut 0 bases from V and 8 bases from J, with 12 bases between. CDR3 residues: CATSRDKWLVTQYF. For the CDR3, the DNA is TGTGCCACCAGCAGAGATAAGTGGCTCGTTACGCAGTATTTT.

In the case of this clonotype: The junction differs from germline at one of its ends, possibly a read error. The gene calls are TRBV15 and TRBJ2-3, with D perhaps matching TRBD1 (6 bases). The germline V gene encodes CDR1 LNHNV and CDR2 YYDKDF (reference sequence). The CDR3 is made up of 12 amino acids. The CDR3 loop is CATQGLLGYAVF. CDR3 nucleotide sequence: TGTGCCACACAGGGATTATTAGGATACGCAGTATTT. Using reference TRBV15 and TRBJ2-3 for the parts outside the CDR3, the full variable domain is DAMVIQNPRYQVTQFGKPVTLSCSQTLNHNVMYWYQQKSSQAPKLLFHYYDKDFNNEADTPDNFQSRRPNTSFCFLDIRSPGLGDTAMYLCATQGLLGYAVFGPGTRLTVL.

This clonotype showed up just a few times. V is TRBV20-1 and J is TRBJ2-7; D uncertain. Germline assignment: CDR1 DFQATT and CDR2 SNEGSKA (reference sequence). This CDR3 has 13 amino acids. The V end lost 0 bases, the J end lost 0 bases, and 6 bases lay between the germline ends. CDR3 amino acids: CSARDTNSYEQYF. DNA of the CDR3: TGCAGTGCTAGAGATACCAACTCCTACGAGCAGTACTTC.

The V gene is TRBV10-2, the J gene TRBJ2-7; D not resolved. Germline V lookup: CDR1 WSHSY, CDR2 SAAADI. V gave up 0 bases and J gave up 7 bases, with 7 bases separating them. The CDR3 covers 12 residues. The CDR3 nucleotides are TGCGCCAGCAGTGAGTCCAAGGGTGAGCAGTACTTC. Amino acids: CASSESKGEQYF.

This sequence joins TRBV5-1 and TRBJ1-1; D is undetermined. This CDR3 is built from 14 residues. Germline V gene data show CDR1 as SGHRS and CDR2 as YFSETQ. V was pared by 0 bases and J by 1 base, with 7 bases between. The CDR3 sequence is CASSLASGNTEAFF. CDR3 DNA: TGCGCCAGCAGCTTGGCCTCGGGGAACACTGAAGCTTTCTTT. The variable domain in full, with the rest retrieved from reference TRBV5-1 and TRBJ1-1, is KAGVTQTPRYLIKTRGQQVTLSCSPISGHRSVSWYQQTPGQGLQFLFEYFSETQRNKGNFPGRFSGRQFSNSRSEMNVSTLELGDSALYLCASSLASGNTEAFFGQGTRLTVV.

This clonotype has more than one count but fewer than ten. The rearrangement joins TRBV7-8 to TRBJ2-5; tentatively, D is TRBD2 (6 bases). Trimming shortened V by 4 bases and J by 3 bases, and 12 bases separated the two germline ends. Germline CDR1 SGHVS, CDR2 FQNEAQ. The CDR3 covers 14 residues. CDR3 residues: CASSSYGGEETQYF. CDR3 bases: TGTGCCAGCAGCTCCTACGGCGGGGAAGAGACCCAGTACTTC.

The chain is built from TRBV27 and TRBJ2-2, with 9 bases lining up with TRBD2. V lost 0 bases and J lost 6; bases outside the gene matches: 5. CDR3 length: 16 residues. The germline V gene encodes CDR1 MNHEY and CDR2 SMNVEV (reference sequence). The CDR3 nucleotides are TGTGCCAGCAGTTTATCGACAAGCGGGGGGTCCGGGGAGCTGTTTTTT. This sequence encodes CASSLSTSGGSGELFF.

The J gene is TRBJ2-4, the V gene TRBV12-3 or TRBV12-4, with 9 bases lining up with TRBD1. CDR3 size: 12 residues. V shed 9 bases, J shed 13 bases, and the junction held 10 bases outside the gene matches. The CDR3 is CASSLGQGGQYF. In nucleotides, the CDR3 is TGTGCCAGTAGTCTGGGACAGGGCGGGCAGTACTTC.

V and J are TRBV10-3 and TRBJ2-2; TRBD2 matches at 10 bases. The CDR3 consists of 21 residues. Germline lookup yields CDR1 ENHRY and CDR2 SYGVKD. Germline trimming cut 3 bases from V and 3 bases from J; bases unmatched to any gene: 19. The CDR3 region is CAISDDRGFSAGGPDTGELFF. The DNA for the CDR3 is TGTGCCATCAGTGACGACAGGGGATTCTCAGCGGGAGGGCCGGACACCGGGGAGCTGTTTTTT.

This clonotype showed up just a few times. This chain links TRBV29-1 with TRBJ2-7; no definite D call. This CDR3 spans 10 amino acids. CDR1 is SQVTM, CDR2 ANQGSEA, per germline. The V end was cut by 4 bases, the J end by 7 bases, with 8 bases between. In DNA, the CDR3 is TGCAGCGTTGGGAGAGAAGAGCAGTACTTC. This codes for CSVGREEQYF.

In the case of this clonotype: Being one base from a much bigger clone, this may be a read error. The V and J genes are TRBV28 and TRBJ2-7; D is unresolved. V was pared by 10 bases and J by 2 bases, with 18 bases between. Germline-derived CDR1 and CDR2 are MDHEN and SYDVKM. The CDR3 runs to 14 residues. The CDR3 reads CATKARGDPYEQYF. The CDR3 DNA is TGTGCCACCAAAGCTCGAGGAGACCCCTACGAGCAGTACTTC.

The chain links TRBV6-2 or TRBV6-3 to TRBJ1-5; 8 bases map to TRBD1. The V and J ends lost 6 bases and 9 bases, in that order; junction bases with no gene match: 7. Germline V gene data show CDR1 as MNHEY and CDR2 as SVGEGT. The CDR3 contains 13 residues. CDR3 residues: CASRRDRNTPQHF. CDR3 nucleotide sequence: TGTGCCAGCAGACGGGACAGGAATACGCCCCAGCATTTT.